This TCR beta chain was captured in a study of T-cell reconstitution after alpha-beta-depleted transplantation in children. Unique molecular identifiers were used in preparing the TCRbeta library. A single record per CDR3 protein comes from TCRdb applying MiXCR to the PCR reads. The sample contains a few hundred thousand distinct CDR3 sequences, about 9.4% of which appear only once. This clonotype was observed a few times. The sequenced sample was PBMCs from the stem cell graft donor, obtained from the stem cell graft. This sequence originates from a human donor who donated a stem cell graft to a child with acute lymphoblastic leukemia.

The chain's CDR3 is CASSARTSGNTGELFF. The DNA for the CDR3 is TGTGCCAGCAGCGCTCGGACTAGCGGGAACACCGGGGAGCTGTTTTTT. The chain carries TRBV7-2 and TRBJ2-2, with 10 positions matching TRBD2. The germline gives CDR1 SGHTA, CDR2 FQGNSA. The CDR3 loop spans 16 amino acids. V was clipped by 5 bases and J by 1 base; unmatched bases: 4.